This TCR beta chain was identified in a study of cytomegalovirus exposure and HLA in healthy donors. As for the study in general: Previous work identified roughly 110 million unique TCR beta sequences from some 170 million T cells.

Germline assignment: CDR1 SGHVS and CDR2 FNYEAQ. The CDR3 is made up of 17 amino acids. Germline trimming cut 5 bases from V and 3 bases from J; bases unmatched to any gene: 6. The primer mix had 60 Vbeta and 13 Jbeta primers. Sequencing used immunoSEQ multiplex PCR; TCRdb keeps in-frame clones, though not all of them. The sample includes roughly 120,000 clones, about 81% of them seen just once. What was sequenced was PBMCs. The chain uses TRBV7-6 and TRBJ2-2; the match to TRBD2 covers 13 bases. The TCR sequence derives from a woman in her thirties in good health and CMV-seronegative. The CDR3 reads CASSTGTSGVHTGELFF. The CDR3 region has the DNA TGTGCCAGCAGCACAGGGACTAGCGGGGTGCACACCGGGGAGCTGTTTTTT.